Shown below are 17 T cell receptor beta chains from a single sample sequenced in a study of T cell repertoires in cytomegalovirus infection. TCRdb reanalysed the reads using MiXCR and keeps one entry per CDR3 protein. The top ten clones hold roughly 12% of a sample with about a million distinct CDR3 sequences, roughly 30% of them seen once. These TCRs are of unknown antigen specificity. Specimen: cultured CD8+ T cells from PBMCs, collected from culture after CMV antigen stimulation. These receptors all stem from a human donor in good health (CMV status not recorded). Some clones in this sample may be carry-over from other donors' samples.

This clonotype was seen a handful of times. V gene TRBV25-1 combines with J gene TRBJ1-4; tentative D call: TRBD1 (5 bases). V shed 1 base and J shed 2 bases, with 8 bases lying between them. Germline CDR1 and CDR2: MGHDK and SYGVNS. This CDR3 spans 15 amino acids. CDR3 region: CASSEWGGTNEKLFF. The DNA for the CDR3 is TGTGCCAGCAGTGAATGGGGGGGTACTAATGAAAAACTGTTTTTT.

This clonotype was observed a handful of times. This chain links TRBV7-9 with TRBJ2-2; 8 nucleotides match TRBD1. Germline CDR1 is SEHNR and CDR2 is FQNEAQ (reference sequence). This CDR3 is built from 17 residues. With V trimmed by 5 bases and J by 5 bases, 13 bases remained unmatched. The CDR3 coding sequence is TGTGCCAGCAGCCCCGCCAGCCGGACAGGGATTACCGGGGAGCTGTTTTTT. The encoded protein is CASSPASRTGITGELFF.

Of note for this clonotype: This CDR3 is missing its conserved last phenylalanine or tryptophan, likely due to a read error. The DNA is left out, because the CDR3 cannot be placed on it with certainty; the CDR3 is given as TCRdb lists it. The chain recombines TRBV20-1 with TRBJ2-4; TRBD1, the D gene given by the table, was not confirmed from the DNA. Germline CDR1 and CDR2: DFQATT and SNEGSKA (reference sequence). A total of 8 residues make up the CDR3, ends included. This CDR3 reads CSASPHVY.

This clonotype was observed many times. The chain is built from TRBV7-3 and TRBJ1-1; 8 bases agree with TRBD1. Germline-derived CDR1 and CDR2 are SGHTA and FQGTGA. V dropped 3 bases and J dropped 6; count of bases not matched to a gene: 3. The CDR3 consists of 13 residues. The CDR3 coding sequence is TGTGCCAGCAGCTTGACAGGGGCGGCTGAAGCTTTCTTT. It yields the protein CASSLTGAAEAFF.

This chain links TRBV7-9 with TRBJ2-1; D could derive from TRBD1 or TRBD2 (6 bases each). The germline CDR1 and CDR2 sequences are SEHNR and FQNEAQ (reference sequence). The CDR3 runs to 15 residues. The ends were cut back, 7 bases at V and 8 bases at J, with 21 bases in the middle. CDR3: CASTAPGAEEDEQFF. DNA of the CDR3: TGTGCCAGCACCGCCCCGGGGGCCGAGGAGGATGAGCAGTTCTTC.

This chain connects TRBV6-1 to TRBJ2-3; no definite D call. Trimming pared 0 bases from V and 2 bases from J, leaving 9 bases between. Germline CDR1 and CDR2: MNHNS and SASEGT. The CDR3 covers 15 residues. For the CDR3, the DNA is TGTGCCAGCAGTGAAGCGCTCGGCCCCACAGATACGCAGTATTTT. Protein sequence: CASSEALGPTDTQYF.

The chain employs TRBV9 and TRBJ2-1; 8 positions match TRBD2. This CDR3 is 15 amino acids long. With V trimmed by 0 bases and J by 8 bases, 7 bases remained unmatched. CDR1 is SGDLS and CDR2 is YYNGEE in the germline V gene. This chain's CDR3 is CASSVVWRGADEQFF. CDR3 nucleotide sequence: TGTGCCAGCAGCGTAGTATGGCGGGGGGCCGATGAGCAGTTCTTC.

This clonotype was recorded a few times. The V gene is TRBV14, the J gene TRBJ1-6; D gene uncertain. The germline CDR1 and CDR2 sequences are SGHDN and FVKESK. This CDR3 spans 14 amino acids. With 2 bases removed from V and 9 bases from J, the gap between germline ends came to 11 bases. For the CDR3, the DNA is TGTGCCAGCAGCCAAAAAACACAGCTTTCACCCCTCCACTTT. This encodes CASSQKTQLSPLHF.

This clonotype turned up a few times. The chain links TRBV6-1 to TRBJ1-1; 8 bases line up with TRBD1. There are 15 residues in the CDR3. After removal of 8 bases from V and 3 bases from J, the junction contained 11 bases not matched to a gene. CDR1 and CDR2 (germline): MNHNS, SASEGT. DNA of the CDR3: TGTGCCAGCCCAGGGTACAGGGGGTACCACACTGAAGCTTTCTTT. It codes for CASPGYRGYHTEAFF.

This chain connects TRBV12-3 or TRBV12-4 to TRBJ1-2; 7 bases are a match to TRBD1. This CDR3 is 13 amino acids long. V trimming: 8 bases; J trimming: 4 bases; junction bases outside the gene matches: 7. Here the CDR3 DNA reads TGTGCCAGCGCCCAGGGGGTTGCCTATGGCTACACCTTC. Amino acids: CASAQGVAYGYTF.

This clonotype was counted many times. V is TRBV7-8 and J is TRBJ2-7; D ambiguous. Germline V CDR1 and CDR2: SGHVS, FQNEAQ. Trimming took 1 base from V and 0 from J, leaving 10 bases between them. The CDR3 has 15 residues. CDR3 loop: CASSLGIGSSYEQYF. The CDR3 DNA reads TGTGCCAGCAGCTTAGGAATCGGCAGCTCCTACGAGCAGTACTTC.

This clonotype was seen at least ten times. As DNA, the CDR3 is TGTGCCAGCAGCCAGGGTCTAGGGGAGACCCAGTACTTC. Its translation: CASSQGLGETQYF. The gene calls are TRBV6-1 and TRBJ2-5; tentatively, D is TRBD1 (5 bases). Germline CDR1 and CDR2: MNHNS and SASEGT. The CDR3 has 13 amino acids. The V end was cut by 6 bases, the J end by 5 bases, with 13 bases between.

The gene calls are TRBV15 and TRBJ1-4, with D possibly TRBD1 on 5 matching bases. This CDR3 spans 15 amino acids. Deletions cut 1 base from V and 5 bases from J, with 11 bases between. Germline V gene sequence: CDR1 LNHNV, CDR2 YYDKDF (reference sequence). CDR3 DNA: TGTGCCACCAGCAGAGTGTCAGGGTACAATGAAAAACTGTTTTTT. Protein product: CATSRVSGYNEKLFF.

The chain uses TRBV27 and TRBJ2-5; TRBD2 matches 9 bases. CDR1 and CDR2 (germline): MNHEY, SMNVEV (reference sequence). Trimming removed 7 bases from V and 2 bases from J; junction bases left unmatched: 2. The CDR3 is 13 residues long. This chain's CDR3 is CASTSGEQETQYF. CDR3 nucleotides: TGTGCCAGCACTAGCGGGGAACAAGAGACCCAGTACTTC.

This clonotype was observed many times. The chain employs TRBV27 and TRBJ1-1, with a tentative D call TRBD1 (6 bases). Trimming pared 5 bases from V and 3 bases from J, leaving 10 bases between. The CDR3 has 13 amino acids. CDR1 is MNHEY, CDR2 SMNVEV, per germline (reference sequence). CDR3 sequence reads: CASSLGQYTEAFF. CDR3 in DNA: TGTGCCAGCAGTCTCGGACAGTACACTGAAGCTTTCTTT.

The CDR3 region is CASSAPGPSYGYTF. In DNA, the CDR3 is TGTGCCAGCAGCGCCCCGGGACCGTCCTATGGCTACACCTTC. The chain combines TRBV7-9 with TRBJ1-2, with TRBD1 as a possible D gene (5 bases). Germline V gene data show CDR1 as SEHNR and CDR2 as FQNEAQ (reference sequence). CDR3 size: 14 residues. V lost 5 bases, J lost 4 bases, and 14 bases lay in between.

The sample holds a few counts of this clonotype. This chain joins TRBV18 and TRBJ2-1, with D possibly matching TRBD1 (5 bases). The CDR3 covers 17 residues. The germline gives CDR1 KGHSH, CDR2 LQKENI. Trimming pared 4 bases from V and 0 bases from J, leaving 16 bases between. CDR3 DNA sequence: TGTGCCAGCTCACAGGGAAGGGGTAGTGCCTCCTACAATGAGCAGTTCTTC. This translates into CASSQGRGSASYNEQFF.